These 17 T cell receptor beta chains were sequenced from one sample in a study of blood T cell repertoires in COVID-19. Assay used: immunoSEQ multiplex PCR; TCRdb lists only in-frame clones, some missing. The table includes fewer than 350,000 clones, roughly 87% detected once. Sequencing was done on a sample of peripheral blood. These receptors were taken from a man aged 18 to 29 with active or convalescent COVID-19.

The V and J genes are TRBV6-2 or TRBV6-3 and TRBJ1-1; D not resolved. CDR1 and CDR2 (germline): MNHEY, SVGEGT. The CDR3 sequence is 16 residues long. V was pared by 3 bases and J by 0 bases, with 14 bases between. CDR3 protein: CASSYNQGGVNTEAFF. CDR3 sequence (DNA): TGTGCCAGCAGTTATAATCAAGGAGGCGTGAACACTGAAGCTTTCTTT.

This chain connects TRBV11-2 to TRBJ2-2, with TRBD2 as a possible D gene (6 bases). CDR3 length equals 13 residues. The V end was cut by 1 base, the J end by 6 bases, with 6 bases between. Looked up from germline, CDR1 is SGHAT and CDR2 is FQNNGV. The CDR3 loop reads CASSLGGAGELFF. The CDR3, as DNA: TGTGCCAGCAGCTTAGGGGGGGCCGGGGAGCTGTTTTTT.

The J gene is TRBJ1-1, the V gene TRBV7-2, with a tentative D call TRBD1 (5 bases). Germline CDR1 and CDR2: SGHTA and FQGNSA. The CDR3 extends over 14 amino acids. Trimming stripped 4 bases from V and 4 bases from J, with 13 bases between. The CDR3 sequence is CASSSDGGFTEAFF. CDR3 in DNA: TGTGCCAGCAGCTCGGACGGGGGATTCACTGAAGCTTTCTTT.

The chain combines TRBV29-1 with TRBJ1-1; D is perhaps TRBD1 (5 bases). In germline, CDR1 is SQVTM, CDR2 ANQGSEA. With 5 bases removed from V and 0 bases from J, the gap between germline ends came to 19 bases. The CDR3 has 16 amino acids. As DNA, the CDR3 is TGCAGCGTTTTCCAACTTTCAGGGTTCGTGAACACTGAAGCTTTCTTT. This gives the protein CSVFQLSGFVNTEAFF.

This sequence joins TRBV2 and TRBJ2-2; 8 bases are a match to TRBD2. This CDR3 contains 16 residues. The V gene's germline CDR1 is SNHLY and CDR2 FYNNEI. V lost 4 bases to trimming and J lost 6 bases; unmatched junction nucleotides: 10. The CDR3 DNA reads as TGTGCCAGCAGTGGGGGACTAGGGGTTTTCGCCGGGGAGCTGTTTTTT. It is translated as CASSGGLGVFAGELFF.

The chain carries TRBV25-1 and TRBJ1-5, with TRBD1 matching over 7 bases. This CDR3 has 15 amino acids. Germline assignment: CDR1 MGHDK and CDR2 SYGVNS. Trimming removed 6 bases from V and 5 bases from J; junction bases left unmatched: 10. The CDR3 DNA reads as TGTGCCAGCAGGAACGTGGGACAGAAAGATCAGCCCCAGCATTTT. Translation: CASRNVGQKDQPQHF.

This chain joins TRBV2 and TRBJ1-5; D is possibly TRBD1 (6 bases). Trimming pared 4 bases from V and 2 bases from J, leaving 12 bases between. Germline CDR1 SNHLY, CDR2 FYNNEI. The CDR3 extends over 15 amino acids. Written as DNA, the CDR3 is TGTGCCAGCAGTGTTTCACAGGGAGGCAATCAGCCCCAGCATTTT. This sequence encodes CASSVSQGGNQPQHF.

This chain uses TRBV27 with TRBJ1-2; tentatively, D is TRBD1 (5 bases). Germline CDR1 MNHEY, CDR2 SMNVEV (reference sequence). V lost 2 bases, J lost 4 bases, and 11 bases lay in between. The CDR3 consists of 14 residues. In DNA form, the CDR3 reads TGTGCCAGCAGTTTAGCAGGGAGGAGCTATGGCTACACCTTC. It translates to CASSLAGRSYGYTF.

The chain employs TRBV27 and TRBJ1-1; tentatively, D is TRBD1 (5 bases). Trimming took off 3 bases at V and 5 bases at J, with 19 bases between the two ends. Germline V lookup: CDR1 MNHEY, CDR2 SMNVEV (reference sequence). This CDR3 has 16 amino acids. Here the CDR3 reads CASSFQGPPGVTEAFF. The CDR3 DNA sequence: TGTGCCAGCAGTTTCCAGGGACCTCCGGGGGTGACTGAAGCTTTCTTT.

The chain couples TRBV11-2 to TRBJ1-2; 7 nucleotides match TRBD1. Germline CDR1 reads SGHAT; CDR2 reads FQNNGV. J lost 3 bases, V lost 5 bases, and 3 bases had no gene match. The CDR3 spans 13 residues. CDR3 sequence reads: CASSVTGDYGYTF. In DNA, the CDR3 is TGTGCCAGCAGCGTAACAGGGGACTATGGCTACACCTTC.

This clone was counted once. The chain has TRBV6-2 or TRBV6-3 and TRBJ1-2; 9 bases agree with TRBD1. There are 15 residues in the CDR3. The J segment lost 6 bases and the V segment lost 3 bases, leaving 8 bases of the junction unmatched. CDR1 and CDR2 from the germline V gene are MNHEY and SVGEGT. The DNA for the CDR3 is TGTGCCAGCAGTTATGGTACAGGGGGCATGGATGGCTACACCTTC. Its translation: CASSYGTGGMDGYTF.

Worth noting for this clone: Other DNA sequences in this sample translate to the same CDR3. The CDR3 DNA is TGTGCCAGCAGTACAGGGATGAACACTGAAGCTTTCTTT. Protein: CASSTGMNTEAFF. This chain uses TRBV12-3 or TRBV12-4 with TRBJ1-1; TRBD1 is a possible D gene (6 bases). The CDR3 runs 13 residues. Trimming cost V 5 bases and J 0 bases, with 7 bases left between them.

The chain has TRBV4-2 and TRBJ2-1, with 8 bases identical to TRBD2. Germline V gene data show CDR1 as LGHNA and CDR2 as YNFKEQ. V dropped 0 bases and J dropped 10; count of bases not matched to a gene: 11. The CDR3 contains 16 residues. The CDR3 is CASSQDPVASGLEQFF. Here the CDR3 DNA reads TGTGCCAGCAGCCAAGATCCGGTCGCTAGCGGGTTAGAGCAGTTCTTC.

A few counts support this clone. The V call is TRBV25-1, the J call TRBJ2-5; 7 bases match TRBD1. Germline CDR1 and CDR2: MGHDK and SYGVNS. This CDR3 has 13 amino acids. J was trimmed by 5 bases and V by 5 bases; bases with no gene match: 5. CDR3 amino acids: CASSWRGGETQYF. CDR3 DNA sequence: TGTGCCAGCAGTTGGAGAGGGGGCGAGACCCAGTACTTC.

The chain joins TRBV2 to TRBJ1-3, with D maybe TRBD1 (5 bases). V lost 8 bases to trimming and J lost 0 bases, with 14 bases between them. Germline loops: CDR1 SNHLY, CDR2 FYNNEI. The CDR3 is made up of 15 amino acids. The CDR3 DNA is TGTGCCAGCGCGAGGTGGGGGGGCTCTGGAAACACCATATATTTT. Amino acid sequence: CASARWGGSGNTIYF.

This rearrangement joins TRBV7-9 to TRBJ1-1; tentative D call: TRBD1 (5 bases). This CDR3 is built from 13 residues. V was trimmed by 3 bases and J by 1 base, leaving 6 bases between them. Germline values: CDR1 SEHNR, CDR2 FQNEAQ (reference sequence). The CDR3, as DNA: TGTGCCAGCAGCTTGACAGCGAACACTGAAGCTTTCTTT. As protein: CASSLTANTEAFF.

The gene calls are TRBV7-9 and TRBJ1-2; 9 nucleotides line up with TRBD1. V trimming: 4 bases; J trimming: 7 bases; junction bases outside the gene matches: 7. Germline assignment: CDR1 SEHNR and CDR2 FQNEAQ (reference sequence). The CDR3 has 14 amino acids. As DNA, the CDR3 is TGTGCCAGCAGCTATACAGGGGGCGGATCTGGCTACACCTTC. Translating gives CASSYTGGGSGYTF.